The TCR beta chain under discussion was sequenced for a study of beta chain features in type 1 diabetes. Background on the study: Age, gender and cell yields were alike across patients and healthy donors. Study-level findings and limits: Shortening of TCRB CDR3s, moderate but significant, appeared in all four CD4+ subsets of Type 1 diabetes patients. The naive, central memory and Treg TCRB repertoires showed an apparent similarity that was greater among patients than among healthy donors.

The CDR3 totals 10 residues. CDR1 and CDR2 (germline): MNHNS, SASEGT. Trimming cost V 7 bases and J 12 bases; bases outside gene matches: 3. Every isolated RNA sample was fully reverse transcribed, so sequencing captured expressed TCRB transcripts. Profiled with immunoSEQ multiplex PCR; TCRdb holds only in-frame clones, not every one. The table lists around 710,000 clones, roughly 12% of them singletons. Comments on this clone: Its antigen remains unknown.

The gene calls are TRBV6-1 and TRBJ1-1; TRBD1 matches 9 bases. This clonotype was sampled from a man aged 25 to 40 with type 1 diabetes. What was sequenced was naive CD4+ T cells from blood. The CDR3 sequence: CASMDRGPFF. The CDR3 nucleotides read TGTGCCAGCATGGACAGGGGTCCTTTCTTT.